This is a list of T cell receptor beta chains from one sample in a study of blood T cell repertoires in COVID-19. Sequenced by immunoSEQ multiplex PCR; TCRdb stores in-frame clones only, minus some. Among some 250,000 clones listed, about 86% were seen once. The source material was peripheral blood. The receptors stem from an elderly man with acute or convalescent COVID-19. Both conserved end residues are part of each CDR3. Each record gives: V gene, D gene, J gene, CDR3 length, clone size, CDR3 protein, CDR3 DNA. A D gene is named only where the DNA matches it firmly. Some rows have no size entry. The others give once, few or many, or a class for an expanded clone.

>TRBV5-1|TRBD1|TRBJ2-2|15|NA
CASSWLPGGSGELFF
TGCGCCAGCAGCTGGTTGCCAGGGGGAAGCGGGGAGCTGTTTTTT
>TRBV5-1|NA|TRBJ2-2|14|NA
CASRYRINTGELFF
TGCGCCAGCAGGTACAGAATAAACACCGGGGAGCTGTTTTTT
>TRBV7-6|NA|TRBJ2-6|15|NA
CASSYEHSGANVLTF
TGTGCCAGCAGCTACGAACACTCTGGGGCCAACGTCCTGACTTTC
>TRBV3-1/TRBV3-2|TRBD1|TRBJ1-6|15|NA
CASSPRTGSNSPLHF
TGTGCCAGCAGCCCCAGGACAGGGAGTAATTCACCCCTCCACTTT
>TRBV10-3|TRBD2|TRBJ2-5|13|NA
CAIRAGAEETQYF
TGTGCCATCAGGGCGGGAGCGGAGGAGACCCAGTACTTC
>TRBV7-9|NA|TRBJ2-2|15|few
CASTPRTANTGELFF
TGTGCCAGCACCCCGAGGACAGCGAACACCGGGGAGCTGTTTTTT
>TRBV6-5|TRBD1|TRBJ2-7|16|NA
CASSYSVDRARYEQYF
TGTGCCAGCAGTTACTCCGTAGACAGGGCCCGCTACGAGCAGTACTTC
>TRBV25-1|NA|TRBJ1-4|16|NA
CASSGPTGTTNEKLFF
TGTGCCAGCAGTGGCCCCACAGGGACCACTAATGAAAAACTGTTTTTT
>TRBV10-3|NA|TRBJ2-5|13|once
CASRGTERETQYF
TGTGCCTCCAGGGGAACGGAGCGAGAGACCCAGTACTTC
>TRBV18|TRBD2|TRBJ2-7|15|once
CASSPPTSGSYEQYF
TGTGCCAGCTCACCACCAACTAGCGGGAGCTACGAGCAGTACTTC
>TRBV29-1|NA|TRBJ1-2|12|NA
CSVGWGGYGYTF
TGCAGCGTTGGCTGGGGGGGGTATGGCTACACCTTC
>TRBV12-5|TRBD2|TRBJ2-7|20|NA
CASEGIMGLSGSMAPCEQYF
TGTGCTAGTGAAGGTATAATGGGTCTTAGCGGGAGTATGGCTCCTTGCGAGCAGTACTTC
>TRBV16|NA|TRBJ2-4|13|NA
CASSQSTVNIQYF
TGTGCCAGCAGCCAATCCACAGTGAACATTCAGTACTTC
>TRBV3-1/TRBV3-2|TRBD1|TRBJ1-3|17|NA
CASSQAPGTGSGNTIYF
TGTGCCAGCAGCCAGGCACCTGGGACAGGCTCTGGAAACACCATATATTTT
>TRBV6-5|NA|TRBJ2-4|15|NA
CASGGRGSTKNIQYF
TGTGCCAGCGGAGGCAGGGGTAGTACCAAAAACATTCAGTACTTC
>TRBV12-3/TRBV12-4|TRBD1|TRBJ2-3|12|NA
CASRAGGPVEYF
TGTGCCAGCAGAGCAGGGGGCCCAGTTGAGTATTTT
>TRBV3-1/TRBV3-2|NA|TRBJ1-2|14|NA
CASSPGHSVYGYTF
TGTGCCAGCAGCCCGGGACATAGCGTTTATGGCTACACCTTC
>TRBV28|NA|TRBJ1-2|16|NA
CASSSVPTTIGYGYTF
TGTGCCAGCAGTTCCGTTCCGACAACAATAGGCTATGGCTACACCTTC
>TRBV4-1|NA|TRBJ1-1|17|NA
CASSQDVSPGLNTEAFF
TGCGCCAGCAGCCAAGATGTTTCTCCGGGGTTGAACACTGAAGCTTTCTTT
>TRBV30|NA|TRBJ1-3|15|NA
CAWSTSRISGNTIYF
TGTGCCTGGAGTACATCGCGGATCTCTGGAAACACCATATATTTT
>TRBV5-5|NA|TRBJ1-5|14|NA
CASSLVHGNQPQHF
TGTGCCAGCAGCTTGGTACACGGCAATCAGCCCCAGCATTTT
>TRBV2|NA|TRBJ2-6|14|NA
CASRADSGANVLTF
TGTGCCAGCAGAGCGGACTCTGGGGCCAACGTCCTGACTTTC
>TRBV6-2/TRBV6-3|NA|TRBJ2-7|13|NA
CASNPLYSLEQYF
TGTGCCAGCAACCCCCTTTATTCACTCGAGCAGTACTTC
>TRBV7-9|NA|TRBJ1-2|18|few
CASSLDGNAHISGYGYTF
TGTGCCAGCAGCTTAGACGGAAACGCCCATATTTCGGGGTATGGCTACACCTTC
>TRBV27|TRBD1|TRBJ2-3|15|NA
CASSLRDRSTDTQYF
TGTGCCAGCAGTCTCAGGGACAGGAGCACAGATACGCAGTATTTT
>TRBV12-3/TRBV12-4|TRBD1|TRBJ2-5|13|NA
CASSGTVRGTQYF
TGTGCCAGCAGTGGGACAGTCCGTGGGACCCAGTACTTC
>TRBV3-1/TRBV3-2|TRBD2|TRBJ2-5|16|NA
CASSPRGAGGQETQYF
TGTGCCAGCAGCCCCCGGGGAGCGGGGGGCCAAGAGACCCAGTACTTC
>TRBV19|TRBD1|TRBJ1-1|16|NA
CASSIIPGTGGTEAFF
TGTGCCAGTAGTATCATACCAGGGACAGGGGGGACGGAAGCTTTCTTT